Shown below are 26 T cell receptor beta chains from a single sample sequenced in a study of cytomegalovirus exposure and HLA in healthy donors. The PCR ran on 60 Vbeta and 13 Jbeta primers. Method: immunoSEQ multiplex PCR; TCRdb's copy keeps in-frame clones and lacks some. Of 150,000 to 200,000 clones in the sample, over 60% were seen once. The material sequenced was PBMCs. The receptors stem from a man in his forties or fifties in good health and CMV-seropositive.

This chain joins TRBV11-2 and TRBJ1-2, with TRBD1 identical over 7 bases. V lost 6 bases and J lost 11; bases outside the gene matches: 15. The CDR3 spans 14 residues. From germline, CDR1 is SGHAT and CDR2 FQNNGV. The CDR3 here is CASSAAPGQPSYTF. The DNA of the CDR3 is TGTGCCAGCAGTGCAGCCCCGGGACAGCCATCATACACCTTC.

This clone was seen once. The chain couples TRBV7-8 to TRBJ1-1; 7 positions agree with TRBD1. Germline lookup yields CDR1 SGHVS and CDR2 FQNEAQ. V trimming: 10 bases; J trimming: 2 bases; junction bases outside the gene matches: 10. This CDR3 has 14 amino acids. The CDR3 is CANDPGQLNTEAFF. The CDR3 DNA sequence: TGTGCCAACGACCCGGGACAGCTCAACACTGAAGCTTTCTTT.

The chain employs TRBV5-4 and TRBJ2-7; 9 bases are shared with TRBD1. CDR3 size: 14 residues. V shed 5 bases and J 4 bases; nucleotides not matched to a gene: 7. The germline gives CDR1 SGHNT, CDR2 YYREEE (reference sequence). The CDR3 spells CASSTGGIAYEQYF. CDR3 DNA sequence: TGTGCCAGCAGTACAGGGGGCATAGCGTACGAGCAGTACTTC.

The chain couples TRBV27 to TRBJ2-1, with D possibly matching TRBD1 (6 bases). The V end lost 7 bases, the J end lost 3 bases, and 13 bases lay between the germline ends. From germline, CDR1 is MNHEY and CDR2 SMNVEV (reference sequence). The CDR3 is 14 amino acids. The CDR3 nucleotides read TGTGCCAGCACCCCCGGACAGCGCTACAATGAGCAGTTCTTC. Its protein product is CASTPGQRYNEQFF.

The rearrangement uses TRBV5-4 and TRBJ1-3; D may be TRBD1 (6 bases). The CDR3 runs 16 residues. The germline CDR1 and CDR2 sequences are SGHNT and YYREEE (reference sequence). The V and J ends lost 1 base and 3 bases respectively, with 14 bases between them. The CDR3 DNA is TGTGCCAGCAGCTTGTCGCAGGGGACTAATGGAAACACCATATATTTT. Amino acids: CASSLSQGTNGNTIYF.

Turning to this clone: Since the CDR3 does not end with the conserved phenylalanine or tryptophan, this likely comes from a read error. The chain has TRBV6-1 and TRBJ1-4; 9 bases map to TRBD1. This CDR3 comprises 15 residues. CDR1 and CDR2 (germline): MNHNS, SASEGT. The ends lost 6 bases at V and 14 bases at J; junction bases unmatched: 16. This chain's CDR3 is CASSPLIQQGQGLFL. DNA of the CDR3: TGTGCCAGCAGCCCATTAATCCAGCAGGGACAGGGTCTGTTTCTT.

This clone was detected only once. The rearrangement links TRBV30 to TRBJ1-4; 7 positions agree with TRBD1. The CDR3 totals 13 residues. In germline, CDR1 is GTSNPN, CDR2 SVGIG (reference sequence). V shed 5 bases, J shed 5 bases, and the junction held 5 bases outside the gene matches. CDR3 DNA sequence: TGTGCCTGGGCGGGGACAGCGAATGAAAAACTGTTTTTT. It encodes CAWAGTANEKLFF.

CDR3 bases: TGTGCCAGTACCCCCCCCGGGGGCTCCTACAATGAGCAGTTCTTC. Protein: CASTPPGGSYNEQFF. The chain joins TRBV19 to TRBJ2-1; maybe TRBD2 (6 bases). Trimming pared 7 bases from V and 0 bases from J, leaving 13 bases between. The CDR3 loop spans 15 amino acids. Germline V gene sequence: CDR1 LNHDA, CDR2 SQIVND (reference sequence).

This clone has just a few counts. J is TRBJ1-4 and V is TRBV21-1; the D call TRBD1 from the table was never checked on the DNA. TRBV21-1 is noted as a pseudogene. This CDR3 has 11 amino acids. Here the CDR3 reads CASSEQDRVFF. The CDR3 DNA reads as TGTGCCAGCAGCGAACAAGACAGGGTGTTTTTT.

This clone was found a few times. The CDR3 DNA reads as TGTGCCAGCAGCTTTGGACAGGGGGTTGGGGAGACCCAGTACTTC. It yields the protein CASSFGQGVGETQYF. This chain links TRBV7-9 with TRBJ2-5; 10 bases are shared with TRBD1. Germline V CDR1 and CDR2: SEHNR, FQNEAQ (reference sequence). This CDR3 has 15 residues. V lost 3 bases to trimming and J lost 5 bases; unmatched junction nucleotides: 6.

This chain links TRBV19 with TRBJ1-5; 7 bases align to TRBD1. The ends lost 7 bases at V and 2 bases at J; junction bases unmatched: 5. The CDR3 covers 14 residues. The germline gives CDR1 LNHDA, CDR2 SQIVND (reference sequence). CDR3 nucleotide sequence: TGTGCCAGTAAAAAAGACAGGGGCAATCAGCCCCAGCATTTT. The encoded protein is CASKKDRGNQPQHF.

This CDR3 reads CATSRTGTGEQYF. The DNA for the CDR3 is TGTGCCACCAGCAGGACAGGGACAGGCGAGCAGTACTTC. The chain is built from TRBV15 and TRBJ2-5, with 8 bases fitting TRBD1. Gene TRBJ2-7 matches the end of the DNA better, so the J call may be wrong. Germline V gives CDR1 LNHNV, CDR2 YYDKDF (reference sequence). This CDR3 region has 13 residues.

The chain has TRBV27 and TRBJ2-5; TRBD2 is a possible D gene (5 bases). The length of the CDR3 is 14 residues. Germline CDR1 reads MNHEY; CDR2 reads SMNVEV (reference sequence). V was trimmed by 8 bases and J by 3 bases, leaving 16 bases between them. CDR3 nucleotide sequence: TGTGCCAGCTCGAGGGCCGCAACGAAAGAGACCCAGTACTTC. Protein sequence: CASSRAATKETQYF.

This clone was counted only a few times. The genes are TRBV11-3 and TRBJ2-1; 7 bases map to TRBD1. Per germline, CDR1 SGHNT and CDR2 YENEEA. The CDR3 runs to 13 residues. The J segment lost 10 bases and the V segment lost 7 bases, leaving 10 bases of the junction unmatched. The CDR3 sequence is CASTLSKGQEQFF. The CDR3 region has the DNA TGTGCCAGCACCCTGTCGAAGGGACAGGAGCAGTTCTTC. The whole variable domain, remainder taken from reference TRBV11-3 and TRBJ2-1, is EAGVVQSPRYKIIEKKQPVAFWCNPISGHNTLYWYLQNLGQGPELLIRYENEEAVDDSQLPKDRFSAERLKGVDSTLKIQPAELGDSAVYLCASTLSKGQEQFFGPGTRLTVL.

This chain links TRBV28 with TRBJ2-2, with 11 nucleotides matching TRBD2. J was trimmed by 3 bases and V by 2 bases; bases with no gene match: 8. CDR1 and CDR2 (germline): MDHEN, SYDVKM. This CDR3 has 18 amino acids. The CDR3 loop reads CASSLGGLAGGHTGELFF. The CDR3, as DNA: TGTGCCAGCAGTTTAGGGGGCCTAGCGGGAGGACACACCGGGGAGCTGTTTTTT.

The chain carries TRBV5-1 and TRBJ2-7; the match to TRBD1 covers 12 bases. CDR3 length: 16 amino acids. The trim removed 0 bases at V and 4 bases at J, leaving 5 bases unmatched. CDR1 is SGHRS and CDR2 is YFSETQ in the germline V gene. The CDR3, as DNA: TGCGCCAGCAGCTTGGCACCGGGACAGGGGGCGTACGAGCAGTACTTC. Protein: CASSLAPGQGAYEQYF.

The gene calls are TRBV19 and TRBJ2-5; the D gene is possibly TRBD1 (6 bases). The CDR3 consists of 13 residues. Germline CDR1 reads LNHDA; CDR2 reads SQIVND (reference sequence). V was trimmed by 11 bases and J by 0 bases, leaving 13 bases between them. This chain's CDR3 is CACGQLYQETQYF. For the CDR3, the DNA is TGTGCCTGCGGACAGTTGTACCAAGAGACCCAGTACTTC.

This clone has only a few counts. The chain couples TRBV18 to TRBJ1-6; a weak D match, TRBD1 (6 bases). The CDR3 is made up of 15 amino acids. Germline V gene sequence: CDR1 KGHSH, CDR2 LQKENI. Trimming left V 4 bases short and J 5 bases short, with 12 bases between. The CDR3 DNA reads TGTGCCAGCTCACTTCGGGACACAAATAATTCACCCCTCCACTTT. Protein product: CASSLRDTNNSPLHF.

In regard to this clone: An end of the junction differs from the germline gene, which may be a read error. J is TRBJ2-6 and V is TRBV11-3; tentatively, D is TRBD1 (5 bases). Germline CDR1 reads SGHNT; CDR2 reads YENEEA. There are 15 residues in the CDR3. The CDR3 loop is CASSPRVAGANGLTF. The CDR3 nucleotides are TGTGCCAGCAGCCCCAGGGTGGCTGGGGCCAACGGCCTGACTTTC.

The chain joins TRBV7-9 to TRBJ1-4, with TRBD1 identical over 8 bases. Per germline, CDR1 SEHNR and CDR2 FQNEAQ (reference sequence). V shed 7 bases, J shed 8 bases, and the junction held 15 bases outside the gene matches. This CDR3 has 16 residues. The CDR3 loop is CASTAGSTGGTEKLFF. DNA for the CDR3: TGTGCCAGCACCGCCGGTAGTACAGGGGGAACGGAAAAACTGTTTTTT.

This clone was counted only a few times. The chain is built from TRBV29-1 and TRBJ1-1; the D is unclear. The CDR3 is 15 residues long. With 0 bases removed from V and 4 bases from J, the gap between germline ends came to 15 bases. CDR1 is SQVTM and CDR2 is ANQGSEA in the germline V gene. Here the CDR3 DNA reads TGCAGCGTTGAAGACAGAAGAACACCACCCACTGAAGCTTTCTTT. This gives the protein CSVEDRRTPPTEAFF.

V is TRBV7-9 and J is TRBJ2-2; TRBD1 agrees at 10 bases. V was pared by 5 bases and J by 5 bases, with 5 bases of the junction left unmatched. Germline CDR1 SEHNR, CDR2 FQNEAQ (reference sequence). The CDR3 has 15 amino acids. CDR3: CASSEDRGWTGELFF. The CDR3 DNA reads TGTGCCAGCAGCGAGGACAGGGGGTGGACCGGGGAGCTGTTTTTT.

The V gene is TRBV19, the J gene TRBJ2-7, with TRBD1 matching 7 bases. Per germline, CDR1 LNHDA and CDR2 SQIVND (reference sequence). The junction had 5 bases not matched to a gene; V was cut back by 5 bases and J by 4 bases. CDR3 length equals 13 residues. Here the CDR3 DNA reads TGTGCCAGTAGTCGGGACAGCGATTACGAGCAGTACTTC. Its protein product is CASSRDSDYEQYF.

This chain's CDR3 is CASSPTGADYGYTF. As DNA, the CDR3 is TGTGCCAGCTCTCCTACAGGGGCGGACTATGGCTACACCTTC. The chain uses TRBV18 and TRBJ1-2; 7 bases are a match to TRBD1. The germline V gene has CDR1 KGHSH and CDR2 LQKENI. V was pared by 6 bases and J by 3 bases, with 7 bases of the junction left unmatched. The CDR3 spans 14 residues.

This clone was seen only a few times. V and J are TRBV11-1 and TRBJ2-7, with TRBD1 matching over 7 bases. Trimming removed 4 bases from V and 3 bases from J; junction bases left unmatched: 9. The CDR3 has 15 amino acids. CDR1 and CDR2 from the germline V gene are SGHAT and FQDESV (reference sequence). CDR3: CASSYRQGEFYEQYF. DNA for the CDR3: TGTGCCAGCAGCTACCGACAGGGAGAGTTCTACGAGCAGTACTTC. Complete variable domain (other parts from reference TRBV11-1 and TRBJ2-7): EAEVAQSPRYKITEKSQAVAFWCDPISGHATLYWYRQILGQGPELLVQFQDESVVDDSQLPKDRFSAERLKGVDSTLKIQPAELGDSAMYLCASSYRQGEFYEQYFGPGTRLTVT.

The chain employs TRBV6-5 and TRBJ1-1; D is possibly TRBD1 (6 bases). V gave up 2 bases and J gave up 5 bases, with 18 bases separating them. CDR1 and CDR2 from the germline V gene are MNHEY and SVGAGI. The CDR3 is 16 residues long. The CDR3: CASSYVGGLTGTEAFF. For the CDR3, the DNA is TGTGCCAGCAGTTACGTGGGGGGGCTCACCGGGACTGAAGCTTTCTTT.